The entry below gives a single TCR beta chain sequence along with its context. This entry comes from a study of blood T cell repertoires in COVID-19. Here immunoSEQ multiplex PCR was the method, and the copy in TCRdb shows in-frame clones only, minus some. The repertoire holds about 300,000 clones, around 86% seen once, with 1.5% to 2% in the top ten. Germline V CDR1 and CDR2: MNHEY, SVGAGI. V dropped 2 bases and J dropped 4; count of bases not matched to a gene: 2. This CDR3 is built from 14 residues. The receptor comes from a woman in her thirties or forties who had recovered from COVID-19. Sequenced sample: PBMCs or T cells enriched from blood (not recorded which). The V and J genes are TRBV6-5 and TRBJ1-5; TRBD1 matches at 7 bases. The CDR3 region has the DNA TGTGCCAGCAGTTACGACAGGGCAAATCAGCCCCAGCATTTT. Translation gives CASSYDRANQPQHF.